The rows below give T cell receptor beta chains drawn from one sample of a study of T-cell memory formation after mild COVID-19. TCRdb reprocessed the 5' RACE reads via MiXCR and lists one record per CDR3 protein. The sample includes about 260,000 distinct CDR3 sequences, around 15% seen only once; the top ten take around 21%. Material: PBMCs or a T cell subset sorted from them (not recorded which). These receptors were obtained from a man younger than 35 who had mild COVID-19 (a few samples of this study predate the infection). Cell type and time point are not known. Each CDR3 is given with its conserved first and last residue. Fields, in order: clone size, D gene, J gene, V gene, CDR3 DNA, CDR3 protein. A D gene is named only where the DNA matches it firmly. Size tells how often a clone was seen (once, few, many) or the class of an expanded clone, and some rows leave it out.

clone size: -; D gene: TRBD2; J gene: TRBJ2-3; V gene: TRBV4-1; CDR3 DNA: TGCGCCAGCAGCCAGCTAGGACCCGCGGGGGCAGATACGCAGTATTTT; CDR3 protein: CASSQLGPAGADTQYF
clone size: many; D gene: -; J gene: TRBJ2-4; V gene: TRBV4-1; CDR3 DNA: TGCGCCAGCAGCAAAGAGGAACGGTGGGCAGGCATTCAGTACTTC; CDR3 protein: CASSKEERWAGIQYF
clone size: -; D gene: TRBD2; J gene: TRBJ2-3; V gene: TRBV6-1; CDR3 DNA: TGTGCCATCCGCGGGACTACAGGCACAGATACGCAGTATTTT; CDR3 protein: CAIRGTTGTDTQYF
clone size: few; D gene: TRBD1; J gene: TRBJ1-6; V gene: TRBV10-1; CDR3 DNA: TGCGCCAGCAGATCCCGGGACAGGGGAGGTAATTCACCCTCCCTCCACTTT; CDR3 protein: CASRSRDRGGNSPSLHF
clone size: -; D gene: -; J gene: TRBJ1-2; V gene: TRBV5-1; CDR3 DNA: TGCGCCAGCAGCTTTGGGGGGAGTGGCTATGGCTACACCTTC; CDR3 protein: CASSFGGSGYGYTF
clone size: few; D gene: TRBD2; J gene: TRBJ2-7; V gene: TRBV5-1; CDR3 DNA: TGCGCCAGCAGCTTGTATCCAGCGGGGGTCCCTCGCGAGCAGTACTTC; CDR3 protein: CASSLYPAGVPREQYF
clone size: few; D gene: TRBD1; J gene: TRBJ2-1; V gene: TRBV11-2; CDR3 DNA: TGTGCCAGCAGCCGGACAGGGTTCGACAATGAGCAGTTCTTC; CDR3 protein: CASSRTGFDNEQFF
clone size: few; D gene: -; J gene: TRBJ2-7; V gene: TRBV6-6; CDR3 DNA: TGTGCCAGCAGTTACCCGACAGACTCCTACGAGCAGTACTTC; CDR3 protein: CASSYPTDSYEQYF
clone size: -; D gene: -; J gene: TRBJ2-1; V gene: TRBV5-1; CDR3 DNA: TGCGCCAGCCGAATTGACAGTAGCTCCTACAATGAGCAGTTCTTC; CDR3 protein: CASRIDSSSYNEQFF
clone size: -; D gene: -; J gene: TRBJ1-1; V gene: TRBV4-3; CDR3 DNA: TGCGCCAGCAGCCAAGATAGGAGGGGCTCGAACACTGAAGCTTTCTTT; CDR3 protein: CASSQDRRGSNTEAFF
clone size: -; D gene: -; J gene: TRBJ1-1; V gene: TRBV28; CDR3 DNA: TGTGCCAGCATTAGGGCGGGGACTACTGAAGCTTTCTTT; CDR3 protein: CASIRAGTTEAFF
clone size: -; D gene: -; J gene: TRBJ1-1; V gene: TRBV5-1; CDR3 DNA: TGCGCCAGCAGCTTGGGGGGGCGCGGGTTTGAAGCTTTCTTT; CDR3 protein: CASSLGGRGFEAFF
clone size: -; D gene: TRBD2; J gene: TRBJ2-1; V gene: TRBV30; CDR3 DNA: TGTGCCTCCGAGCGGGATAGCTCCTACAATGAGCAGTTCTTC; CDR3 protein: CASERDSSYNEQFF
clone size: few; D gene: TRBD1; J gene: TRBJ2-2; V gene: TRBV7-7; CDR3 DNA: TGTGCTAGCAGCTTAAACAGGGGGAGCGCCGGGGAGCTGTTTTTT; CDR3 protein: CASSLNRGSAGELFF
clone size: -; D gene: TRBD2; J gene: TRBJ2-1; V gene: TRBV4-3; CDR3 DNA: TGCGCCAGCAGCCCGTTCGCGGGAGGCTACAATGAGCAGTTCTTC; CDR3 protein: CASSPFAGGYNEQFF
clone size: few; D gene: TRBD1; J gene: TRBJ1-1; V gene: TRBV7-6; CDR3 DNA: TGTGCCAGCAGCTTAAGTGACAGGGCGATGAACACTGAAGCTTTCTTT; CDR3 protein: CASSLSDRAMNTEAFF
clone size: -; D gene: -; J gene: TRBJ1-1; V gene: TRBV9; CDR3 DNA: TGTGCCAGCGGAGAGGGGCAATCGGACACTGAAGCTTTCTTT; CDR3 protein: CASGEGQSDTEAFF
clone size: few; D gene: -; J gene: TRBJ2-5; V gene: TRBV7-2; CDR3 DNA: TGTGCCAGCAGCTCAGGGGACGAAGAGACCCAGTACTTC; CDR3 protein: CASSSGDEETQYF
clone size: -; D gene: TRBD1; J gene: TRBJ2-3; V gene: TRBV7-9; CDR3 DNA: TGTGCCAGCAGCGCAGGGACAGGAGATACGCAGTATTTT; CDR3 protein: CASSAGTGDTQYF
clone size: -; D gene: TRBD1; J gene: TRBJ1-1; V gene: TRBV7-2; CDR3 DNA: TGTGCCAGCAGTACGGGACAGGGTACAGCTTTCTTT; CDR3 protein: CASSTGQGTAFF
clone size: few; D gene: -; J gene: TRBJ2-1; V gene: TRBV10-1; CDR3 DNA: TGCGCCAGCAGTGAGTCGGGTAGGCTTTCGAGTGAGCAGTTCTTC; CDR3 protein: CASSESGRLSSEQFF
clone size: -; D gene: TRBD1; J gene: TRBJ2-5; V gene: TRBV5-8; CDR3 DNA: TGTGCCAGCAGCATACTGACAGGGACAGTGGGGACCCAGTACTTC; CDR3 protein: CASSILTGTVGTQYF
clone size: once; D gene: -; J gene: TRBJ1-5; V gene: TRBV30; CDR3 DNA: TGTGCCTGGAGTCAGAGGGGGAATCAGCCCCAGCATTTT; CDR3 protein: CAWSQRGNQPQHF
clone size: few; D gene: -; J gene: TRBJ1-5; V gene: TRBV5-1; CDR3 DNA: TGCGCCAGCAGCTTGTCCGGATCTTCGGCCCAGCATTTT; CDR3 protein: CASSLSGSSAQHF
clone size: -; D gene: -; J gene: TRBJ1-5; V gene: TRBV9; CDR3 DNA: TGTGCCAGCAGCGTAGACCAGGGGCGTAATCAGCCCCAGCATTTT; CDR3 protein: CASSVDQGRNQPQHF
clone size: -; D gene: TRBD1; J gene: TRBJ1-1; V gene: TRBV7-9; CDR3 DNA: TGTGCCAGCAGCTTATATCAGGGGGACACTGAAGCTTTCTTT; CDR3 protein: CASSLYQGDTEAFF
clone size: -; D gene: TRBD1; J gene: TRBJ1-5; V gene: TRBV7-2; CDR3 DNA: TGTGCCAGCAGCCCCCAGGGGGATAGCAATCAGCCCCAGCATTTT; CDR3 protein: CASSPQGDSNQPQHF
clone size: -; D gene: -; J gene: TRBJ2-2; V gene: TRBV2; CDR3 DNA: TGTGCCAGCAGTGTGAACGGGGCCGGGACCGGGGAGCTGTTTTTT; CDR3 protein: CASSVNGAGTGELFF
clone size: -; D gene: -; J gene: TRBJ2-3; V gene: TRBV27; CDR3 DNA: TGTGCCAGCAGCTTCCGGGGCCAAACAGATACGCAGTATTTT; CDR3 protein: CASSFRGQTDTQYF
clone size: -; D gene: TRBD1; J gene: TRBJ2-2; V gene: TRBV6-5; CDR3 DNA: TGTGCCAGCAGTTACTCGGGCAGGGGGACCACCGGGGAGCTGTTTTTT; CDR3 protein: CASSYSGRGTTGELFF
clone size: -; D gene: -; J gene: TRBJ2-7; V gene: TRBV5-8; CDR3 DNA: TGTGCCAGCAGCTCCCGAACGGGACCTCTTTACGAGCAGTACTTC; CDR3 protein: CASSSRTGPLYEQYF
clone size: -; D gene: TRBD2; J gene: TRBJ2-7; V gene: TRBV7-2; CDR3 DNA: TGTGCCAGCAGATTTGGACTAGCGGGGGCCTACGAGCAGTACTTC; CDR3 protein: CASRFGLAGAYEQYF
clone size: -; D gene: -; J gene: TRBJ1-2; V gene: TRBV12-3/TRBV12-4; CDR3 DNA: TGTGCCAGCAGTTTGGTCAGGGTGATCGGTGGCTACACCTTC; CDR3 protein: CASSLVRVIGGYTF
clone size: few; D gene: -; J gene: TRBJ2-3; V gene: TRBV6-5; CDR3 DNA: TGTGCCAGCAGTTCTGGCGGGATCACAGATACGCAGTATTTT; CDR3 protein: CASSSGGITDTQYF
clone size: many; D gene: TRBD1; J gene: TRBJ2-5; V gene: TRBV3-1; CDR3 DNA: TGTGCCAGCAGCCAATCCTCAGGGGGCGTGGAGACCCAGTACTTC; CDR3 protein: CASSQSSGGVETQYF
clone size: -; D gene: -; J gene: TRBJ1-4; V gene: TRBV24-1; CDR3 DNA: TGTGCCACCAGTGATCCTCGGACACCGAATGAAAAACTGTTTTTT; CDR3 protein: CATSDPRTPNEKLFF
clone size: -; D gene: TRBD2; J gene: TRBJ2-2; V gene: TRBV9; CDR3 DNA: TGTGCCAGCAGCGTAGCCGGGACTAGCGGTAACGGGGAGCTGTTTTTT; CDR3 protein: CASSVAGTSGNGELFF
clone size: few; D gene: TRBD2; J gene: TRBJ2-5; V gene: TRBV5-6; CDR3 DNA: TGTGCCAGCAGCTTGGTAGCGGGGAAGCTTCAAGAGACCCAGTACTTC; CDR3 protein: CASSLVAGKLQETQYF
clone size: -; D gene: TRBD2; J gene: TRBJ2-1; V gene: TRBV5-1; CDR3 DNA: TGCGCCAGCAGCAGCCCCGGGACTACCCTCAATGAGCAGTTCTTC; CDR3 protein: CASSSPGTTLNEQFF
clone size: few; D gene: -; J gene: TRBJ2-7; V gene: TRBV20-1; CDR3 DNA: TGCAGTGCTATGGGGGGCTACGAGCAGTACTTC; CDR3 protein: CSAMGGYEQYF
clone size: -; D gene: TRBD2; J gene: TRBJ2-5; V gene: TRBV7-2; CDR3 DNA: TGTGCCAGCACCTTACTAGCGGGGTTAGAGACCCAGTACTTC; CDR3 protein: CASTLLAGLETQYF
clone size: -; D gene: TRBD1; J gene: TRBJ2-2; V gene: TRBV24-1; CDR3 DNA: TGTGCCACCAGTGGACAGGGTTACACCGGGGAGCTGTTTTTT; CDR3 protein: CATSGQGYTGELFF
clone size: -; D gene: TRBD1; J gene: TRBJ1-6; V gene: TRBV6-5; CDR3 DNA: TGTGCCAGCAGTACCAGGGGGGGACAGGGGGGCTCACCCCTCCACTTT; CDR3 protein: CASSTRGGQGGSPLHF
clone size: -; D gene: -; J gene: TRBJ1-2; V gene: TRBV7-9; CDR3 DNA: TGTGCCAGCAGCTTAGATGTCTACGGCTACACCTTC; CDR3 protein: CASSLDVYGYTF
clone size: many; D gene: -; J gene: TRBJ2-3; V gene: TRBV11-2; CDR3 DNA: TGTGCCAGCAGCCTCACTTTGCGGGGCGCAGATACGCAGTATTTT; CDR3 protein: CASSLTLRGADTQYF
clone size: few; D gene: -; J gene: TRBJ1-5; V gene: TRBV6-5; CDR3 DNA: TGTGCCAGCAGTTCCCAATCTGATGGGCGTCAGCCCCAGCATTTT; CDR3 protein: CASSSQSDGRQPQHF
clone size: many; D gene: -; J gene: TRBJ2-5; V gene: TRBV28; CDR3 DNA: TGTGCCAGTGAAAGTCGGCAGGGGACTTTGGAGACCCAGTACTTC; CDR3 protein: CASESRQGTLETQYF
clone size: many; D gene: -; J gene: TRBJ2-3; V gene: TRBV7-2; CDR3 DNA: TGTGCCAGCAGCTTAGGTTGGGGAGATACGCAGTATTTT; CDR3 protein: CASSLGWGDTQYF
clone size: few; D gene: TRBD2; J gene: TRBJ2-2; V gene: TRBV29-1; CDR3 DNA: TGCAGCGTCGGGACTAGCGGGGGCCGGAACACCGGGGAGCTGTTTTTT; CDR3 protein: CSVGTSGGRNTGELFF